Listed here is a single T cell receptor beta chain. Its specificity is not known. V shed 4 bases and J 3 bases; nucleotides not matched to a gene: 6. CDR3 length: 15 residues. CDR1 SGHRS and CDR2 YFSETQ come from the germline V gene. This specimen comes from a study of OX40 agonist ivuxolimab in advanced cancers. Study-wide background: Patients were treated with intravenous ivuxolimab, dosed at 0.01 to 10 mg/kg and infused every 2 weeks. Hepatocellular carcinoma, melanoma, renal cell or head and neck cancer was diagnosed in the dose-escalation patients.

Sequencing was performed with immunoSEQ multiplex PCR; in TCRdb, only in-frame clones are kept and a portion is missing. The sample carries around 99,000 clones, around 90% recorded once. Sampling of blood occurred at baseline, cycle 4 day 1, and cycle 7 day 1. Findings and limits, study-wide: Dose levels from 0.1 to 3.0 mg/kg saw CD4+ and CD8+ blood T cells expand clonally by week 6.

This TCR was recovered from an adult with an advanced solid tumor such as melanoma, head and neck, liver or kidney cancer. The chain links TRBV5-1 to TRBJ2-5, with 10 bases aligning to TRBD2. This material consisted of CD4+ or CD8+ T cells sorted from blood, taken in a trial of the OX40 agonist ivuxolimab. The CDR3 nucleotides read TGCGCCAGCAGCCCCGAGCGGGAGGGCAAAGAGACCCAGTACTTC. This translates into CASSPEREGKETQYF.